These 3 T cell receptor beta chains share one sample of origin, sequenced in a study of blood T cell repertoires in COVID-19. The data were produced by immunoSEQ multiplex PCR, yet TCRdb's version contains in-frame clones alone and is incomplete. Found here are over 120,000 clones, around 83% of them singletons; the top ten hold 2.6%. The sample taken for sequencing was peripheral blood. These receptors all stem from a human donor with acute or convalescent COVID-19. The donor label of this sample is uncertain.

The CDR3 is CASSLDRGGGATNEKLFF. CDR3 DNA: TGTGCCAGCAGCTTGGACAGGGGCGGAGGTGCAACTAATGAAAAACTGTTTTTT. The V call is TRBV5-4, the J call TRBJ1-4; 7 positions agree with TRBD1. This CDR3 spans 18 amino acids. CDR1 is SGHNT and CDR2 is YYREEE in the germline V gene (reference sequence). Germline trimming cut 0 bases from V and 0 bases from J; bases unmatched to any gene: 8.

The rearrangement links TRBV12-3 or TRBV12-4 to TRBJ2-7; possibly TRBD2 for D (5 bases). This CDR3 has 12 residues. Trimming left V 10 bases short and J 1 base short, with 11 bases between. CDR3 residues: CAISEGSYEQYF. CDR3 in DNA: TGTGCCATCTCCGAGGGTTCCTACGAGCAGTACTTC.

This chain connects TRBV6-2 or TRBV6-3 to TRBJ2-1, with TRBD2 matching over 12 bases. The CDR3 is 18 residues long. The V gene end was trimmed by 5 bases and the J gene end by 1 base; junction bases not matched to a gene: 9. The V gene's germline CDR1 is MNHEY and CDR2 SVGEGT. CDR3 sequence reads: CASSPTSGRYRSYNEQFF. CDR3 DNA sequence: TGTGCCAGCAGTCCCACTAGCGGGAGGTACCGGTCCTACAATGAGCAGTTCTTC.